The source of this T cell receptor (beta chain) is a study of blood T cell repertoires in COVID-19 (dated by TCRdb to about 2020). Describing the broader study: Samples covering the acute and convalescent phases of COVID-19 were provided by collaborators in the United States, Italy and Spain. HLA class I and class II types, where available, came from metadata supplied by the sample provider rather than from assay-based typing. The repertoires were released in a freely available public database intended as a resource for research on the immune response to SARS-CoV-2. Samples were obtained from the ongoing ImmuneRACE study (first 160 participants) and from 1,000 to 1,500 subjects provided by 6 global collaborators. The material from the prospective study consisted of cDNA or gDNA derived from T cells, B-cell-depleted T cells, or PBMCs. The sample metadata nearly always contained a de-identified subject ID, COVID-19 status, age in years and sex. Deeply sampled blood TCRbeta repertoires from subjects exposed to, actively infected with, or recovered from COVID-19 were included in the dataset.

Here is what the overall study found, with its caveats: The amount of clinical and demographic metadata varied by source and participant and was provided uncurated.

Whole blood was collected in K2EDTA tubes by collaborating institutions according to the institutions' own protocols. For TCRbeta analysis, collaborator samples were shipped as frozen whole blood, as isolated PBMCs, or as DNA extracted from either sample type. Details on this clone: No cognate antigen has been identified for it. No qualities accompany the bases; no much larger clone lies one base away.

The immunoSEQ Assay, a bias-controlled multiplex PCR, was used to amplify TCRbeta CDR3 regions from genomic DNA. On the authors' methods: The number of nucleated cells in each sample was estimated by amplification of reference gene primers within the assay. Sequence reads were collapsed and filtered to measure the absolute abundance of every unique TCRbeta CDR3 rearrangement. For each sample, productive Simpson clonality was calculated as the square root of Simpson's diversity index over productive rearrangements. Imported from immuneACCESS, the table was reduced by TCRdb to in-frame sequences with V and J called. These copies leave out some clones; in studies compared against another copy, an unresolved V gene accounts for under half, and the cause of the remainder is not known. The V and J calls and clone size come from that table; D and trimming were worked out from the DNA. Recorded for this sample are 110,000 or so clones; 70% to 90% of them occurred a single time. Of the sample, 4.6% falls within the top ten clones.

The sample consisted of peripheral blood. The sequence derives from a woman aged 50 to 65 with acute or convalescent COVID-19.

CDR3 sequence: CASSENREKNIQYF. The base sequence is TGTGCCAGCAGTGAAAACAGGGAAAAAAACATTCAGTACTTC. The rearranged chain carries TRBV2 and TRBJ2-4; matching of 6 bases hints at TRBD1 as the D gene. Trimming at the junction amounts to 2 bases on V and 4 bases on J, and the germline ends lie 9 bases apart. The CDR3 measures 14 amino acids from cysteine to phenylalanine. Only the CDR3 part of the read is kept: 42 bases, read in frame from the first base. CDR1 and CDR2 are read off the germline V gene as SNHLY and FYNNEI.